The rows below give T cell receptor beta chains drawn from one sample of a study of blood T cell repertoires in COVID-19. TCRdb keeps only in-frame clones here, not all; method: immunoSEQ multiplex PCR. Altogether roughly 160,000 clones are present, around 82% being singletons, with the ten largest covering about 11%. The sample comprised peripheral blood. Receptors originate from a man in his 70s with active or convalescent COVID-19. The CDR3 runs from the conserved cysteine through the conserved F or W. The order of the fields is J gene, clone size, D gene, V gene, CDR3 DNA, CDR3 protein. A D gene is named only where the DNA matches it firmly. Clone size appears in some rows only: once, few, many, or a class for an expanded clone.

TRBJ2-1,.,TRBD2,TRBV7-8,TGTGCCAGCCAGCTTCTGCGTGGGAGCGGGGGGGATGAGCAGTTCTTC,CASQLLRGSGGDEQFF
TRBJ2-7,.,.,TRBV30,TGTGCCTGGAGTGTACCCGTCAGGGGTGCCTACGAGCAGTACTTC,CAWSVPVRGAYEQYF
TRBJ2-7,once,TRBD1,TRBV2,TGTGCCCGCACAGGGGGCGGGTACGAGCAGTACTTC,CARTGGGYEQYF
TRBJ1-1,once,.,TRBV5-1,TGCGCCAGCACGGAGACGGGATACACTGAAGCTTTCTTT,CASTETGYTEAFF
TRBJ1-1,.,.,TRBV7-3,TGTGCCAGCAGCTTATGGTCCTCACAGAACACTGAAGCTTTCTTT,CASSLWSSQNTEAFF
TRBJ1-3,.,TRBD1,TRBV5-1,TGCGCCAGCAGCTCCCAGGGGGGACACTCTGGAAACACCATATATTTT,CASSSQGGHSGNTIYF
TRBJ1-5,.,TRBD1,TRBV4-1,TGCGCCAGCAGCCAAAGAGGAAGCGTAGGACGACAGGGTGGTCAGCCCCAGCATTTT,CASSQRGSVGRQGGQPQHF
TRBJ2-3,.,.,TRBV11-2,TGTGCCAGCAGCTTGAACAGGGCTAGCACAGATACGCAGTATTTT,CASSLNRASTDTQYF
TRBJ1-1,.,.,TRBV6-2/TRBV6-3,TGTGCCAGCAGTTCCCCGACAGTCCTCATGAACACTGAAGCTTTCTTT,CASSSPTVLMNTEAFF
TRBJ2-7,.,.,TRBV3-1/TRBV3-2,TGTGCCAGCAGCCCTCGATTAGCCCTAACCTACGAGCAGTACTTC,CASSPRLALTYEQYF
TRBJ2-1,.,TRBD1,TRBV4-3,TGCGCCAGCAGCCAAGATTTAGGTAGGGGGCCAGCAAATGAGCAGTTCTTC,CASSQDLGRGPANEQFF
TRBJ2-1,.,.,TRBV6-2/TRBV6-3,TGTGCCAGCAACCCGCCCAGCGGGTCCTACAATGAGCAGTTCTTC,CASNPPSGSYNEQFF
TRBJ2-6,.,.,TRBV18,TGTGCCAGCTCACCACAGGGGCTCCGGGAGGGGGCCAACGTCCTGACTTTC,CASSPQGLREGANVLTF
TRBJ1-1,.,TRBD1,TRBV7-9,TGTGCCAGCAGCTTCACACAGGGGGACACTGAAGCTTTCTTT,CASSFTQGDTEAFF
TRBJ2-7,.,TRBD1,TRBV10-2,TGCGCCAGCAAGCCGGGACAGGGGGCCTACGAGCAGTACTTC,CASKPGQGAYEQYF
TRBJ2-2,few,.,TRBV20-1,TGCAGTGCTAGTTCGGGATGGGCCACCGGGGAGCTGTTTTTT,CSASSGWATGELFF
TRBJ2-5,.,.,TRBV18,TGTGCCAGCTCACCCCGCCAGTCTGAGACCCAGTACTTC,CASSPRQSETQYF
TRBJ2-1,once,TRBD1,TRBV7-9,TGTGCCAGCAGCAACGACAGGGGGAGCTCCTACAATGAGCAGTTCTTC,CASSNDRGSSYNEQFF
TRBJ1-1,.,TRBD1,TRBV2,TGTGCCAGCAGTTTACAGGGGGCTGACACTGAAGCTTTCTTT,CASSLQGADTEAFF
TRBJ2-7,once,TRBD1,TRBV20-1,TGCAGTGCTCGGGACAGCTACGAGCAGTACTTC,CSARDSYEQYF
TRBJ2-2,.,.,TRBV4-3,TGCGCCAGCAGCCAAGCGCGGATCGGGGAGCTGTTTTTT,CASSQARIGELFF
TRBJ1-5,.,.,TRBV9,TGTGCCAGCAGCTTAAGGGGGGGGGAGCAGCCCCAGCATTTT,CASSLRGGEQPQHF
TRBJ2-1,.,TRBD2,TRBV19,TGTGCCAGTAGTGCATCTAGCGGGAGAGTGGGGCAGTTCTTC,CASSASSGRVGQFF
TRBJ1-2,.,.,TRBV19,TGTGCCAGTAGTCATACCCCGTCGAAGAATCAGGGGGGCTACACCTTC,CASSHTPSKNQGGYTF
TRBJ2-6,.,.,TRBV18,TGTGCCAGCTCACCGCCTACTGGGGCCAACGTCCTGACTTTC,CASSPPTGANVLTF
TRBJ1-3,.,.,TRBV5-5,TGTGCCAGCAGCGCAGGGGTTGGAAACACCATATATTTT,CASSAGVGNTIYF
TRBJ1-2,.,.,TRBV7-9,TGTGCCAGCAGCTCCTCCGGGGAGTATGGCTACACCTTC,CASSSSGEYGYTF
TRBJ2-3,.,.,TRBV7-8,TGTGCCAGCAGCTTAGGAGGGTATAGGACAGATACGCAGTATTTT,CASSLGGYRTDTQYF
TRBJ2-7,.,TRBD2,TRBV27,TGTGCCAGCAGTTTAACGGGACTAGCGGAAAACTCCTACGAGCAGTACTTC,CASSLTGLAENSYEQYF
TRBJ1-1,.,TRBD1,TRBV20-1,TGCAGTGCCGCGGACAGGGTGGAAGCTTTCTTT,CSAADRVEAFF
TRBJ2-1,.,.,TRBV18,TGTGCCAGCTCTCCACCGCACGGTAGCTCCTACAATGAGCAGTTCTTC,CASSPPHGSSYNEQFF
TRBJ1-2,.,.,TRBV30,TGTGCCTGGAGTACTGGACTCTTTGGCTACACCTTC,CAWSTGLFGYTF
TRBJ2-1,.,TRBD2,TRBV27,TGTGCCAGCAGTGCTGGGAGCGGGAGGGTGAAGTATGAGCAGTTCTTC,CASSAGSGRVKYEQFF
TRBJ2-7,.,.,TRBV11-2,TGTGCCAGCAGCTTAGAGGAGACGGGGTTCTACGAGCAGTACTTC,CASSLEETGFYEQYF
TRBJ2-7,.,TRBD2,TRBV19,TGTGCCAGTAGTAGGGTCGGGACTAGCGGGAGAAACGAGCAGTACTTC,CASSRVGTSGRNEQYF
TRBJ1-1,.,.,TRBV4-3,TGCGCCAGCAGCCATCCCCGAAGGGCGACAGCCTCGATGAACACTGAAGCTTTCTTT,CASSHPRRATASMNTEAFF
TRBJ1-1,few,.,TRBV3-1/TRBV3-2,TGTGCCAGCAGCCAAGTCCATGGGGGGGTGAACACTGAAGCTTTCTTT,CASSQVHGGVNTEAFF
TRBJ1-5,.,.,TRBV19,TGTGCCAGTAGTATCTCGTGGGAGAATAATCAGCCCCAGCATTTT,CASSISWENNQPQHF
TRBJ2-7,.,.,TRBV29-1,TGCAGCGTCTGCGGAGGGGACCTCTCCTACGAGCAGTACTTC,CSVCGGDLSYEQYF
TRBJ1-3,.,.,TRBV19,TGTGCCACCCACTGGAGCTCTGGAAACACCATATATTTT,CATHWSSGNTIYF
TRBJ1-2,.,.,TRBV2,TGTGCCAGCAGTGAAAGACAGCATGGCTACACCTTC,CASSERQHGYTF